The 8 T cell receptor beta chains below were found in one sample sequenced in a study of blood T cells in healthy people across ages. With a J-beta primer mix and a sample-barcoded 5' primer, a second PCR ran 7 to 11 cycles. Each CDR3 protein gets one entry after TCRdb re-called the 5' RACE reads with MiXCR. The sample yields some 1 million distinct CDR3 sequences, over 35% seen once. Specimen: blood. All receptors come from a woman aged 60-70 years in good health.

This clonotype was detected a few times. CDR3 coding DNA: TGTGCCAGCAGAGTACAGGGTACTACACGAGAGACCCAGTACTTC. The encoded protein is CASRVQGTTRETQYF. The chain links TRBV2 to TRBJ2-5, with TRBD1 as a possible D gene (6 bases). CDR1 is SNHLY and CDR2 is FYNNEI in the germline V gene. The V end lost 6 bases, the J end lost 4 bases, and 18 bases lay between the germline ends. The CDR3 totals 15 residues.

The chain combines TRBV12-3 or TRBV12-4 with TRBJ1-2; 7 positions agree with TRBD1. V lost 5 bases to trimming and J lost 4 bases; unmatched junction nucleotides: 7. The CDR3 spans 14 residues. CDR3 nucleotides: TGTGCCAGCAGTCCGGACAGGCTGGGCTATGGCTACACCTTC. Protein: CASSPDRLGYGYTF.

The J gene is TRBJ2-1, the V gene TRBV12-3 or TRBV12-4; 8 bases fit TRBD2. The CDR3 has 15 residues. V shed 7 bases, J shed 4 bases, and the junction held 9 bases outside the gene matches. In nucleotides, the CDR3 is TGTGCCAGCAAGCCGGGACTAGGAACTTACAATGAGCAGTTCTTC. It encodes CASKPGLGTYNEQFF.

This clonotype was observed many times. This chain connects TRBV7-2 to TRBJ2-3; 12 nucleotides align to TRBD2. V trimming: 3 bases; J trimming: 1 base; junction bases outside the gene matches: 8. This CDR3 has 18 residues. CDR1 SGHTA and CDR2 FQGNSA come from the germline V gene. The CDR3 nucleotides read TGTGCCAGCAGCTTTTTCGGACTAGCGGGACCCGGCACAGATACGCAGTATTTT. This encodes CASSFFGLAGPGTDTQYF.

This chain links TRBV7-9 with TRBJ2-1; 11 bases are shared with TRBD2. With V trimmed by 2 bases and J by 2 bases, 8 bases remained unmatched. CDR3 length: 18 amino acids. CDR1 SEHNR and CDR2 FQNEAQ come from the germline V gene (reference sequence). Here the CDR3 reads CASSLYRRSGRAYNEQFF. As DNA, the CDR3 is TGTGCCAGCAGCTTATATCGCCGTAGCGGGAGGGCCTACAATGAGCAGTTCTTC. Looking up the rest from reference TRBV7-9 and TRBJ2-1 gives the full variable domain: DTGVSQNPRHKITKRGQNVTFRCDPISEHNRLYWYRQTLGQGPEFLTYFQNEAQLEKSRLLSDRFSAERPKGSFSTLEIQRTEQGDSAMYLCASSLYRRSGRAYNEQFFGPGTRLTVL.

The genes are TRBV24-1 and TRBJ2-2; TRBD1 matches 8 bases. The germline CDR1 and CDR2 sequences are KGHDR and SFDVKD. V shed 3 bases, J shed 4 bases, and the junction held 9 bases outside the gene matches. This CDR3 has 17 amino acids. The DNA of the CDR3 is TGTGCCACCAGTGATGCACCTTGGACAGGGACCACCGGGGAGCTGTTTTTT. Protein sequence: CATSDAPWTGTTGELFF.

This clonotype was found many times. The J gene is TRBJ2-1, the V gene TRBV7-8, with no clear D. This CDR3 is 12 amino acids long. The germline V gene encodes CDR1 SGHVS and CDR2 FQNEAQ. Trimming removed 1 base at V and 10 bases at J, with 8 bases between. CDR3 DNA sequence: TGTGCCAGCAGCTTAGACTGGGAAGAGCAGTTCTTC. Translating it yields CASSLDWEEQFF.

This clonotype was recorded at least ten times. The chain uses TRBV14 and TRBJ1-2, with D possibly matching TRBD1 (5 bases). CDR1 and CDR2 (germline): SGHDN, FVKESK. Trimming left V 0 bases short and J 4 bases short, with 6 bases between. The CDR3 sequence is 13 residues long. The CDR3 DNA reads TGTGCCAGCAGCCAAGATAGGGGCTATGGCTACACCTTC. The encoded protein is CASSQDRGYGYTF.